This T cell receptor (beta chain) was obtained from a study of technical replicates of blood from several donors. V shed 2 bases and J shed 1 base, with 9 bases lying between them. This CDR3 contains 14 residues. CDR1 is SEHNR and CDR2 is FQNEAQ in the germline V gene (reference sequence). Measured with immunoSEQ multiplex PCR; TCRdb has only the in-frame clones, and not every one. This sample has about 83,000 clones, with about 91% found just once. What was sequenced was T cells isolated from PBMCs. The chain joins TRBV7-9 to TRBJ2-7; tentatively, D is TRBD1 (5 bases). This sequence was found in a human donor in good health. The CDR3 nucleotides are TGTGCCAGCAGCTTAAATCAGGGATCCTACGAGCAGTACTTC. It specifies CASSLNQGSYEQYF.